The 20 T cell receptor beta chains presented below share a single source sample, sequenced in a study of T cell repertoires in ileal Crohn's disease. Clones were sequenced by immunoSEQ multiplex PCR, and TCRdb holds only the in-frame ones, with some missing. The sample carries more than 60,000 clones, roughly nine tenths recorded once. Time point given: neoterminal ileum biopsy at postoperative endoscopy, about 6 months after surgery. Sequenced sample: ileal tissue. These TCRs come from an adult with Crohn's disease.

This clone showed up just a few times. The chain combines TRBV19 with TRBJ2-1; 9 bases are shared with TRBD1. Germline assignment: CDR1 LNHDA and CDR2 SQIVND (reference sequence). The CDR3 consists of 17 residues. Trimming cost V 8 bases and J 3 bases; bases outside gene matches: 14. The CDR3 loop reads CASVPGAGTGFYNEQFF. CDR3 sequence (DNA): TGTGCCAGTGTACCAGGGGCCGGGACAGGGTTCTACAATGAGCAGTTCTTC.

The chain combines TRBV7-2 with TRBJ1-2, with D possibly being TRBD1 (6 bases). The germline V gene encodes CDR1 SGHTA and CDR2 FQGNSA. CDR3 length equals 17 residues. V lost 1 base and J lost 5, with 20 bases in between. CDR3 nucleotides: TGTGCCAGCAGCTTAGATACTCGTACAGGGCAGGGGTATGGCTACACCTTC. This translates into CASSLDTRTGQGYGYTF.

For the CDR3, the DNA is TGTGCCAGCTCACTTTTTGCAGCGAGGGTCTACGAGCAGTACTTC. Translated: CASSLFAARVYEQYF. J is TRBJ2-7 and V is TRBV18; perhaps TRBD2 as D (5 bases). V lost 4 bases and J 3 bases, leaving 16 bases between the germline ends. The CDR3 is made up of 15 amino acids. CDR1 is KGHSH and CDR2 is LQKENI in the germline V gene.

This clone was recorded only once. The chain combines TRBV2 with TRBJ2-7; possibly TRBD1 for D (6 bases). CDR3 length equals 14 residues. V lost 6 bases to trimming and J lost 2 bases, with 14 bases between them. Germline values: CDR1 SNHLY, CDR2 FYNNEI. The CDR3 is CASSPDSTTYEQYF. The CDR3 region has the DNA TGTGCCAGCAGCCCGGACAGTACGACCTACGAGCAGTACTTC.

V gene TRBV15 combines with J gene TRBJ1-5, with D tentatively TRBD1 (6 bases). Germline values: CDR1 LNHNV, CDR2 YYDKDF (reference sequence). V lost 2 bases to trimming and J lost 5 bases, with 19 bases between them. The CDR3 length is 17 residues. The CDR3 here is CATSRSHTGSGHQPQHF. The CDR3 DNA reads TGTGCCACCAGCAGAAGCCATACAGGGTCAGGTCATCAGCCCCAGCATTTT. Complete variable domain (other parts from reference TRBV15 and TRBJ1-5): DAMVIQNPRYQVTQFGKPVTLSCSQTLNHNVMYWYQQKSSQAPKLLFHYYDKDFNNEADTPDNFQSRRPNTSFCFLDIRSPGLGDTAMYLCATSRSHTGSGHQPQHFGDGTRLSIL.

This chain links TRBV11-2 with TRBJ2-3, with 7 bases matching TRBD2. The germline V gene has CDR1 SGHAT and CDR2 FQNNGV. The CDR3 consists of 14 residues. Germline trimming cut 3 bases from V and 6 bases from J; bases unmatched to any gene: 6. The CDR3 DNA follows: TGTGCCAGCAGCTTGGGGGGGAATGCTGATACGCAGTATTTT. Translation gives CASSLGGNADTQYF.

V gene TRBV25-1 combines with J gene TRBJ2-4; tentative D call: TRBD1 (6 bases). V lost 3 bases, J lost 0 bases, and 15 bases lay in between. CDR1 and CDR2 (germline): MGHDK, SYGVNS. The length of the CDR3 is 17 residues. CDR3 nucleotide sequence: TGTGCCAGCAGTGACTCTCGGACAGATCTAGCCAAAAACATTCAGTACTTC. It specifies CASSDSRTDLAKNIQYF. Complete variable domain (other parts from reference TRBV25-1 and TRBJ2-4): EADIYQTPRYLVIGTGKKITLECSQTMGHDKMYWYQQDPGMELHLIHYSYGVNSTEKGDLSSESTVSRIRTEHFPLTLESARPSHTSQYLCASSDSRTDLAKNIQYFGAGTRLSVL.

V and J are TRBV5-1 and TRBJ1-5; D uncertain. CDR3 size: 14 residues. The V gene lost 4 bases and the J gene lost 5 bases, with 13 bases spanning the gap. Germline assignment: CDR1 SGHRS and CDR2 YFSETQ. CDR3 residues: CASSDGSKHQPQHF. The CDR3 DNA reads TGCGCCAGCAGCGACGGGAGTAAGCATCAGCCCCAGCATTTT.

This chain connects TRBV10-3 to TRBJ2-7; 9 bases map to TRBD2. This CDR3 is built from 14 residues. After removal of 4 bases from V and 5 bases from J, the junction contained 6 bases not matched to a gene. Germline V gene sequence: CDR1 ENHRY, CDR2 SYGVKD. The CDR3: CAISAGTSFDEQYF. CDR3 bases: TGTGCCATCAGTGCCGGGACTAGCTTTGACGAGCAGTACTTC.

DNA for the CDR3: TGTGCCAGCAGCCAAAATCCGCCAGGGCTGAATGAGCAGTTCTTC. This gives the protein CASSQNPPGLNEQFF. The genes are TRBV4-2 and TRBJ2-1; possibly TRBD1 for D (5 bases). Per germline, CDR1 LGHNA and CDR2 YNFKEQ. The CDR3 length is 15 residues. V lost 2 bases to trimming and J lost 7 bases, with 15 bases between them.

J is TRBJ1-2 and V is TRBV18; TRBD1 matches 11 bases. The CDR3 consists of 16 residues. Germline lookup yields CDR1 KGHSH and CDR2 LQKENI. V lost 3 bases and J lost 6; bases outside the gene matches: 9. The CDR3 is CASSPFGTGGQDGYTF. CDR3 bases: TGTGCCAGCTCACCCTTCGGGACAGGGGGACAGGATGGCTACACCTTC.

This chain joins TRBV14 and TRBJ2-7; D uncertain. The CDR3 totals 14 residues. Germline CDR1 is SGHDN and CDR2 is FVKESK. Trimming cost V 2 bases and J 7 bases, with 15 bases left between them. The CDR3 reads CASSQRQNKREQYF. In nucleotides, the CDR3 is TGTGCCAGCAGCCAACGTCAGAACAAGAGGGAGCAGTACTTC.

J is TRBJ1-4 and V is TRBV18, with a weak D call TRBD1 (5 bases). Germline CDR1 is KGHSH and CDR2 is LQKENI. Between the trimmed V and J ends, which lost 3 bases and 4 bases, there was a span of 12 bases. The CDR3 sequence is 15 residues long. As DNA, the CDR3 is TGTGCCAGCTCACCTATGAACAGGATTAATGAAAAACTGTTTTTT. Amino acids: CASSPMNRINEKLFF.

This sequence joins TRBV2 and TRBJ2-2, with TRBD2 matching 10 bases. Germline V CDR1 and CDR2: SNHLY, FYNNEI. The CDR3 extends over 16 amino acids. The V gene end was trimmed by 11 bases and the J gene end by 2 bases; junction bases not matched to a gene: 11. Written as DNA, the CDR3 is TGTGCCGACAGGGCTCTAGCGGGAGATAACACCGGGGAGCTGTTTTTT. Protein: CADRALAGDNTGELFF.

The V and J genes are TRBV11-3 and TRBJ2-5, with D possibly matching TRBD2 (6 bases). Trimming removed 5 bases from V and 4 bases from J, with 14 bases in between. There are 14 residues in the CDR3. Germline lookup yields CDR1 SGHNT and CDR2 YENEEA. The CDR3 spells CASSPDRGGETQYF. The CDR3 coding sequence is TGTGCCAGCAGCCCCGATAGGGGAGGAGAGACCCAGTACTTC.

The V gene is TRBV9, the J gene TRBJ1-1, with no clear D. V lost 1 base to trimming and J lost 1 base, with 8 bases between them. The CDR3 is 14 amino acids. Germline CDR1 is SGDLS and CDR2 is YYNGEE. The CDR3 loop reads CASSVISENTEAFF. The CDR3 nucleotides are TGTGCCAGCAGCGTAATTTCAGAGAACACTGAAGCTTTCTTT.

The chain carries TRBV19 and TRBJ2-5, with unresolved D. Looked up from germline, CDR1 is LNHDA and CDR2 is SQIVND (reference sequence). The CDR3 sequence is 13 residues long. The V end lost 2 bases, the J end lost 3 bases, and 7 bases lay between the germline ends. In DNA form, the CDR3 reads TGTGCCAGTAGTATACGCAGAAAAGAGACCCAGTACTTC. It codes for CASSIRRKETQYF.

In this sample, this clone turned up a few times. The V gene is TRBV5-6, the J gene TRBJ1-5; 7 nucleotides align to TRBD1. Germline loops: CDR1 SGHDT, CDR2 YYEEEE. The CDR3 has 13 residues. With 0 bases clipped from V and 7 bases from J, the junction kept 1 base outside the gene matches. CDR3 sequence: CASSLGGGQPQHF. DNA of the CDR3: TGTGCCAGCAGCTTGGGAGGGGGCCAGCCCCAGCATTTT.

V gene TRBV9 combines with J gene TRBJ1-1; tentative D call: TRBD1 (5 bases). Germline CDR1 reads SGDLS; CDR2 reads YYNGEE. The V end was cut by 4 bases, the J end by 5 bases, with 15 bases between. This CDR3 spans 14 amino acids. The CDR3 DNA follows: TGTGCCAGCAGCCCTCATCGGGGGGGAACTGAAGCTTTCTTT. This sequence encodes CASSPHRGGTEAFF.

J is TRBJ2-7 and V is TRBV30; 7 bases agree with TRBD2. Trimming removed 8 bases from V and 3 bases from J; junction bases left unmatched: 13. This CDR3 contains 14 residues. CDR1 and CDR2 (germline): GTSNPN, SVGIG (reference sequence). The DNA of the CDR3 is TGTGCCGGGCGGGGGACTTCCCAAGGCTACGAGCAGTACTTC. Translating gives CAGRGTSQGYEQYF.